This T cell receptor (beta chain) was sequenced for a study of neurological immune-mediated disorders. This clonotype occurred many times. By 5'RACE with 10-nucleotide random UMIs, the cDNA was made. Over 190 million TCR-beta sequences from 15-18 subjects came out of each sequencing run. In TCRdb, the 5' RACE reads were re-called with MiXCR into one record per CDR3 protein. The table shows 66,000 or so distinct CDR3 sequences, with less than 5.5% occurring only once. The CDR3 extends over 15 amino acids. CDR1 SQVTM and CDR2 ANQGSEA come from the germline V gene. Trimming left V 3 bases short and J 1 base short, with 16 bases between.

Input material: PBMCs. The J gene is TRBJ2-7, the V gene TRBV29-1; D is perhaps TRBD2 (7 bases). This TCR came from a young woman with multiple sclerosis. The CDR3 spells CSVETGGPLSYEQYF. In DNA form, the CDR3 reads TGCAGCGTTGAGACCGGGGGGCCTCTGTCCTACGAGCAGTACTTC.